The sequence of this TCR beta chain was determined in a study of T cells in Graves' hyperthyroidism and ophthalmopathy. Germline lookup yields CDR1 SGHDN and CDR2 FVKESK. The CDR3 consists of 18 residues. Deletions cut 5 bases from V and 0 bases from J, with 20 bases between. There were TCR beta CDR3 regions amplified from RNA transcripts. With the HTBI primer set, the TCR CDR3 went through a first round of RT-PCR. TCRdb recomputed calls from the multiplex PCR reads with MiXCR, one row per CDR3 protein. The sample has about 400,000 distinct CDR3 sequences; over 13% are singletons. This clonotype was counted only a few times.

The V gene is TRBV14, the J gene TRBJ1-5; tentative D call: TRBD1 (5 bases). The specimen was blood. The clonotype was recovered from a man aged 50 to 60 with Graves' ophthalmopathy. The CDR3 loop is CASSEKGALWDSNQPQHF. The CDR3 nucleotides read TGTGCCAGCAGCGAAAAAGGGGCATTATGGGATAGCAATCAGCCCCAGCATTTT.